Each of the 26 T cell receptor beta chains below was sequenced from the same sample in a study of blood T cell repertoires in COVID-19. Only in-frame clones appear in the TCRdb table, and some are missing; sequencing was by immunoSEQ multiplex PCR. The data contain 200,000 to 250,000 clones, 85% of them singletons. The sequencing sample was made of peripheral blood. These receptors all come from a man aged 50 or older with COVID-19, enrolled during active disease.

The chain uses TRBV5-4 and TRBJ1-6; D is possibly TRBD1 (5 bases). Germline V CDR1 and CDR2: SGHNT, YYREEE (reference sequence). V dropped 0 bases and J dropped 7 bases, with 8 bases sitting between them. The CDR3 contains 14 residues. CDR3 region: CASSLDRGNSPLHF. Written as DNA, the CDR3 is TGTGCCAGCAGCTTGGATAGGGGAAATTCACCCCTCCACTTT.

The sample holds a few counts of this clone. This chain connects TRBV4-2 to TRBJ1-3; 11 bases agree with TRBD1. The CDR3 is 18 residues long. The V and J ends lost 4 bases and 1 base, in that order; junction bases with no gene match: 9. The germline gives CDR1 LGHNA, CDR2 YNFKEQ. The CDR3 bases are TGTGCCAGCAGCCCAAGGGGGACAGGGGGGATTTCTGGAAACACCATATATTTT. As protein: CASSPRGTGGISGNTIYF.

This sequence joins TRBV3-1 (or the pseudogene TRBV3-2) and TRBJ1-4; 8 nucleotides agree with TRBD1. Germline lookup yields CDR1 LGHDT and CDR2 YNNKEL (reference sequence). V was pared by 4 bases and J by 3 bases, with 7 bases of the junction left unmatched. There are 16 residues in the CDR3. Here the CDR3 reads CASSRLDRGANEKLFF. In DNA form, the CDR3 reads TGTGCCAGCAGCCGACTCGACAGGGGCGCTAATGAAAAACTGTTTTTT.

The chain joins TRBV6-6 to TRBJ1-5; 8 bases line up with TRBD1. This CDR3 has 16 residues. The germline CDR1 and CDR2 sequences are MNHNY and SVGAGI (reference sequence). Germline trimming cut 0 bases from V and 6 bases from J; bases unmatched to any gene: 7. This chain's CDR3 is CASSYSAWDRPQPQHF. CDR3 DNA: TGTGCCAGCAGTTACTCAGCATGGGACAGGCCTCAGCCCCAGCATTTT.

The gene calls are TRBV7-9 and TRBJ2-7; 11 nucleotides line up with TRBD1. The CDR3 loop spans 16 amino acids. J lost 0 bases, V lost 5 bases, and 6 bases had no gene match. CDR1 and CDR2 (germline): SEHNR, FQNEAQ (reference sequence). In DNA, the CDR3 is TGTGCCAGCAGCCCAGCCGGGACAGGGGGCTCCTACGAGCAGTACTTC. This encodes CASSPAGTGGSYEQYF.

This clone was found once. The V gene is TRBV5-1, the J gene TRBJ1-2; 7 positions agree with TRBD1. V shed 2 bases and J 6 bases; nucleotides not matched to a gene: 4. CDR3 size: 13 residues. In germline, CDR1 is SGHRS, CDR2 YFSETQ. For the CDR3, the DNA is TGCGCCAGCAGCTTACAGGGGATGGATGGCTACACCTTC. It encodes CASSLQGMDGYTF.

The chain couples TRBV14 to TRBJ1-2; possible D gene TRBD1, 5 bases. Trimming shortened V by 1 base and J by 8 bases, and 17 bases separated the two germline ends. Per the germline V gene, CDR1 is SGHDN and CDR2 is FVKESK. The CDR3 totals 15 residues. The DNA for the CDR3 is TGTGCCAGCAGCCAAGTGGGAGGACGGGGCATAGGCTACACCTTC. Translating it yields CASSQVGGRGIGYTF.

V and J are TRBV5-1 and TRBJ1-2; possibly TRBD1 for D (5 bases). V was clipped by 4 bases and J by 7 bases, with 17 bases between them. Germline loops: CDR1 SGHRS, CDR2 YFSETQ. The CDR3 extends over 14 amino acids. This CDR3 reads CASSPREGPSGYTF. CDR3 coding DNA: TGCGCCAGCAGCCCCAGGGAGGGACCCTCTGGCTACACCTTC.

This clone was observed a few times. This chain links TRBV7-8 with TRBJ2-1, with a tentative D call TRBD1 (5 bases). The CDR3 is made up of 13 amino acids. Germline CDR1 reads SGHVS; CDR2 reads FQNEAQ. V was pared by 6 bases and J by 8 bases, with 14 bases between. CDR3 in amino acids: CASRQAFEDEQFF. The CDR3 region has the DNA TGTGCCAGCAGACAGGCCTTCGAGGATGAGCAGTTCTTC. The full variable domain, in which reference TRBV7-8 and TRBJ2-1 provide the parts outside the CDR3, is GAGVSQSPRYKVAKRGQDVALRCDPISGHVSLFWYQQALGQGPEFLTYFQNEAQLDKSGLPSDRFFAERPEGSVSTLKIQRTQQEDSAVYLCASRQAFEDEQFFGPGTRLTVL.

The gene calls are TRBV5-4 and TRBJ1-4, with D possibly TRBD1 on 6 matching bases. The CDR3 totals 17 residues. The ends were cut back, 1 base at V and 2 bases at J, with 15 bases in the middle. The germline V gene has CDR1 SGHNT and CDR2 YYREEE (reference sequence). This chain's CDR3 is CASSLIGGGSTNEKLFF. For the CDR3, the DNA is TGTGCCAGCAGCTTGATCGGGGGGGGCAGTACTAATGAAAAACTGTTTTTT.

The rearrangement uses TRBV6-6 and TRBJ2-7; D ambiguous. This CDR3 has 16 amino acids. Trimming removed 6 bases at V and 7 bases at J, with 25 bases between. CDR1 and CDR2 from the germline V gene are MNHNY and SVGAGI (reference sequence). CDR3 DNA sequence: TGTGCCAGCAGCTTCACGGCAGGTTCGCGTCCTTCGGAGCAGTACTTC. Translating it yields CASSFTAGSRPSEQYF.

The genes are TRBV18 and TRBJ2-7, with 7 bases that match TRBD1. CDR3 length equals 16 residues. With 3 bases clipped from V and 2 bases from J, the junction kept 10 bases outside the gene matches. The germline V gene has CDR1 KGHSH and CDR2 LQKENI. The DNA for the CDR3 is TGTGCCAGCTCACCTAGGGATCGACAGGGCCCCTACGAGCAGTACTTC. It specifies CASSPRDRQGPYEQYF.

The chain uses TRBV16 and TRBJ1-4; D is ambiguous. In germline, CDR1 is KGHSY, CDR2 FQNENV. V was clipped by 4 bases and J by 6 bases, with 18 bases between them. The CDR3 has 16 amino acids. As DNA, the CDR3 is TGTGCCAGCAGCCTTCCGGGAGCTACAGATTATGAAAAACTGTTTTTT. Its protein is CASSLPGATDYEKLFF.

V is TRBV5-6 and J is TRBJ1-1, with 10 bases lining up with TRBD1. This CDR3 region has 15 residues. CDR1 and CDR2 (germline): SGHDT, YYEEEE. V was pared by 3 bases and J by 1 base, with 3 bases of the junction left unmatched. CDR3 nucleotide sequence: TGTGCCAGCAGCTGGGGGGACAGGGGGAACACTGAAGCTTTCTTT. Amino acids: CASSWGDRGNTEAFF.

The CDR3 DNA is TGCGCCAGCAGCACCCTTTCGGGACAGCATGGGAACACTGAAGCTTTCTTT. This codes for CASSTLSGQHGNTEAFF. The chain employs TRBV5-1 and TRBJ1-1; 7 bases are a match to TRBD1. Germline CDR1 SGHRS, CDR2 YFSETQ. The CDR3 is made up of 17 amino acids. After removal of 4 bases from V and 1 base from J, the junction contained 13 bases not matched to a gene.

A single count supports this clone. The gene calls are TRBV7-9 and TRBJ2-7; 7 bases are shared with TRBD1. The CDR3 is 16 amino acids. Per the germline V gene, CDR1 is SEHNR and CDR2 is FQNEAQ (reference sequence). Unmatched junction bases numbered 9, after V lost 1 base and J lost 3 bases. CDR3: CASSLESGTVDYEQYF. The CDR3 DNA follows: TGTGCCAGCAGCTTAGAAAGTGGGACAGTGGACTACGAGCAGTACTTC.

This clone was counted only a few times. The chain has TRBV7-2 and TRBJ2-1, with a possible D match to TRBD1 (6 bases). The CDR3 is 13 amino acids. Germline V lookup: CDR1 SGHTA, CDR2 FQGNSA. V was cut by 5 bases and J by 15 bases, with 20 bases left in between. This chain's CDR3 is CASSTEPRGLSFF. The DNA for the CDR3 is TGTGCCAGCAGCACAGAACCCAGGGGTTTGTCGTTCTTC.

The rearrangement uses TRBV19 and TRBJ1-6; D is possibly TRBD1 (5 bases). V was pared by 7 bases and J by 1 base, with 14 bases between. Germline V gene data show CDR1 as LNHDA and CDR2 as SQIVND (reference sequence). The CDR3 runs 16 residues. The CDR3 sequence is CASTPGGRSYNSPLHF. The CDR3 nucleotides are TGTGCCAGTACCCCCGGGGGTCGATCCTATAATTCACCCCTCCACTTT.

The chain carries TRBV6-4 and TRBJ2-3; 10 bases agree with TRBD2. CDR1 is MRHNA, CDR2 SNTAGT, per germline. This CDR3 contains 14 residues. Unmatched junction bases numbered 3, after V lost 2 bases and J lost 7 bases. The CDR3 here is CASSDSGGANTQYF. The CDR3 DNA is TGTGCCAGCAGTGACAGCGGGGGGGCCAATACGCAGTATTTT.

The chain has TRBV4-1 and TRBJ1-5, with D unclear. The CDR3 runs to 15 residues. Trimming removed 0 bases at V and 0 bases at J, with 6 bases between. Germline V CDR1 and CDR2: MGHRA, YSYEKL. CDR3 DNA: TGCGCCAGCAGCCAAGATAGTTATAGCAATCAGCCCCAGCATTTT. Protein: CASSQDSYSNQPQHF.

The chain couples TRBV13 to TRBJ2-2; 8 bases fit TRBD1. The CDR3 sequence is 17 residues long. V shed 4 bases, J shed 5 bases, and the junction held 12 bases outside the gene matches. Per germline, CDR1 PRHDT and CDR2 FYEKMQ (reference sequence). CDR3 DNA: TGTGCCAGCAGCTCCCACCGGACAGGGATTATTACCGGGGAGCTGTTTTTT. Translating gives CASSSHRTGIITGELFF. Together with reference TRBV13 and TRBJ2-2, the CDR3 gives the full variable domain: AAGVIQSPRHLIKEKRETATLKCYPIPRHDTVYWYQQGPGQDPQFLISFYEKMQSDKGSIPDRFSAQQFSDYHSELNMSSLELGDSALYFCASSSHRTGIITGELFFGEGSRLTVL.

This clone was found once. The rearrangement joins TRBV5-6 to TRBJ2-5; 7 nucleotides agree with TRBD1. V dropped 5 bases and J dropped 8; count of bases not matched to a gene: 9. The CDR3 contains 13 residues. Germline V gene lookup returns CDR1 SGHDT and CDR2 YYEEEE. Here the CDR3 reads CASSFTGEVTQYF. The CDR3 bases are TGTGCCAGCAGTTTTACAGGGGAAGTTACCCAGTACTTC. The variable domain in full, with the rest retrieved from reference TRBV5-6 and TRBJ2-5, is DAGVTQSPTHLIKTRGQQVTLRCSPKSGHDTVSWYQQALGQGPQFIFQYYEEEERQRGNFPDRFSGHQFPNYSSELNVNALLLGDSALYLCASSFTGEVTQYFGPGTRLLVL.

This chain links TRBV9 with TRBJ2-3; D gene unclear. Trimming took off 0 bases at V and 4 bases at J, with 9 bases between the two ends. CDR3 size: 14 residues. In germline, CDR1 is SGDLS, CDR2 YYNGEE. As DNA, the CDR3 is TGTGCCAGCAGCGTAGGCCAGAGGCCAGATACGCAGTATTTT. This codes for CASSVGQRPDTQYF.

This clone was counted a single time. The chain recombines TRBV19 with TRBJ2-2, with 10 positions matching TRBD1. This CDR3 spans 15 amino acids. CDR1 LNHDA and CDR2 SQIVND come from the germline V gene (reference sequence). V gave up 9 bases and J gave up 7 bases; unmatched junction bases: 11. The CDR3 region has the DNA TGTGCCAGCAACCGGGACAGGGGTTATGGCGGGGAGCTGTTTTTT. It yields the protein CASNRDRGYGGELFF.

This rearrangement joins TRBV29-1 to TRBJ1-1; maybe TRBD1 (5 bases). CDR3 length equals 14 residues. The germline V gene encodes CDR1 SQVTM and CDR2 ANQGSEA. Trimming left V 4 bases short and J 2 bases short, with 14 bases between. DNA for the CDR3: TGCAGCGTTGTCGGGCCGGGACTCAACACTGAAGCTTTCTTT. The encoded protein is CSVVGPGLNTEAFF.

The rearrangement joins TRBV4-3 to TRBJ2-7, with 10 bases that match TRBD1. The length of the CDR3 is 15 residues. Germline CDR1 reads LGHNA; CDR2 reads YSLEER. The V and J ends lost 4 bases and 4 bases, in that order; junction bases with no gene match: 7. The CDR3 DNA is TGCGCCAGCAGCCTTACCGGGACAGGGGATTACGAGCAGTACTTC. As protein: CASSLTGTGDYEQYF.